A selection of T cell receptor beta chains follows, all from one sample in a study of cytomegalovirus exposure and HLA in healthy donors. Libraries were prepared by immunoSEQ multiplex PCR; TCRdb keeps only in-frame clonotypes and omits some of them. This sample carries about 200,000 clones, with 6.5% going to the ten biggest clones. Input material: PBMCs. The source is a man aged 25-40 years in good health and CMV-seronegative. Both conserved end residues are trimmed from each CDR3. The order of the fields is J gene, V gene, D gene, CDR3 protein. The D gene is left open where the match is weak.

J: TRBJ1-6
V: TRBV29-1
D: NA
CDR3: SVELESGGNSPLH

J: TRBJ1-1
V: TRBV2
D: NA
CDR3: ASRPTENTEAF

J: TRBJ2-7
V: TRBV18
D: TRBD2
CDR3: ASSPPSAGGYEQY

J: TRBJ2-1
V: TRBV12-5
D: TRBD2
CDR3: ASGNDRGEANEQF

J: TRBJ1-1
V: TRBV6-1
D: NA
CDR3: ASSEDPGRMGEAF

J: TRBJ2-5
V: TRBV5-4
D: NA
CDR3: ASSLEYFETQY

J: TRBJ2-7
V: TRBV10-3
D: NA
CDR3: AISEETSYEQY

J: TRBJ1-1
V: TRBV7-9
D: NA
CDR3: ASSLGQNTEAF

J: TRBJ2-7
V: TRBV2
D: NA
CDR3: GARTSHTEQY

J: TRBJ1-2
V: TRBV6-5
D: TRBD1
CDR3: ASSYARTGGGYGYT

J: TRBJ2-1
V: TRBV6-5
D: TRBD2
CDR3: ASSSPRSGSYNEQF

J: TRBJ2-3
V: TRBV28
D: TRBD1
CDR3: ASSAGQARTDTQY

J: TRBJ2-3
V: TRBV19
D: TRBD1
CDR3: ASKGDRATDTQY